The sequence of this T cell receptor beta chain was determined in a study of radiotherapy plus CTLA-4 blockade in lung cancer. Study information: Patients showed objective responses in around a sixth of cases and disease control in around 30%.

Germline assignment: CDR1 LNHNV and CDR2 YYDKDF (reference sequence). J gave up 5 bases and V 2 bases, and 12 bases lay outside the gene matches. This CDR3 contains 17 residues. Sequencing was performed with immunoSEQ multiplex PCR; in TCRdb, only in-frame clones are kept and a portion is missing. The sample has about 84,000 clones, more than 70% seen once. On this clone itself: Its antigen remains unknown.

Overall study results and limits: Per reports, early blood T cell clone dynamics, plus interferon-beta, forecast response most strongly.

The receptor comes from a human donor with non-small cell lung cancer that progressed on radiotherapy plus ipilimumab. The J gene is TRBJ2-5, the V gene TRBV15, with 9 bases fitting TRBD1. Material: peripheral blood, obtained from a patient treated with radiotherapy plus ipilimumab. This chain's CDR3 is CATSRLPPGQGRETQYF. The CDR3 region has the DNA TGTGCCACCAGCAGATTACCGCCGGGACAGGGACGGGAGACCCAGTACTTC. The full variable domain, completed using reference TRBV15 and TRBJ2-5, is DAMVIQNPRYQVTQFGKPVTLSCSQTLNHNVMYWYQQKSSQAPKLLFHYYDKDFNNEADTPDNFQSRRPNTSFCFLDIRSPGLGDTAMYLCATSRLPPGQGRETQYFGPGTRLLVL.